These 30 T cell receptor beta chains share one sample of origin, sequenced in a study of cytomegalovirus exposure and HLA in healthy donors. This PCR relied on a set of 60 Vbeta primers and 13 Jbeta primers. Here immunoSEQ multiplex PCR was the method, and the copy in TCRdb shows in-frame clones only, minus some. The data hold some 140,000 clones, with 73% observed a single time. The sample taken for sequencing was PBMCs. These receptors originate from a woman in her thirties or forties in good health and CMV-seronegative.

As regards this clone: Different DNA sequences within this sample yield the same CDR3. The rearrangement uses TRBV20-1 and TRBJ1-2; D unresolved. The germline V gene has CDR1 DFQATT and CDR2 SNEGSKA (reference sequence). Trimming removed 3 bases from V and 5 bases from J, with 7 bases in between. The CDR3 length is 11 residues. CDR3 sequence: CSASGGYGYTF. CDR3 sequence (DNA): TGCAGTGCTAGTGGAGGATATGGCTACACCTTC.

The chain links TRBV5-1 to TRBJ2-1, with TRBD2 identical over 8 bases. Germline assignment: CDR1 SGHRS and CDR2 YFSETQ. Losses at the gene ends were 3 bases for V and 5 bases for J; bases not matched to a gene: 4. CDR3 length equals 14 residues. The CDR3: CASSSRGGDNEQFF. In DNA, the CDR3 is TGCGCCAGCAGCTCCCGGGGGGGAGACAATGAGCAGTTCTTC.

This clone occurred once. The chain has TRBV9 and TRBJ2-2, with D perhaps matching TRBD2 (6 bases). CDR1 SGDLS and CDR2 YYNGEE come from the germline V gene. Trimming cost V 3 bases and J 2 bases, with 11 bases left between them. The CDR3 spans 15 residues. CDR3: CASSAPGGNTGELFF. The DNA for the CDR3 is TGTGCCAGCAGCGCCCCCGGGGGTAACACCGGGGAGCTGTTTTTT.

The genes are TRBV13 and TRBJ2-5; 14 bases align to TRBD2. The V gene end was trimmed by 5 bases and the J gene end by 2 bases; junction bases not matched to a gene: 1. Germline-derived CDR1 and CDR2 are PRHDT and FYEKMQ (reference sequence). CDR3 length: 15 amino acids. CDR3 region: CASSRLAGGQETQYF. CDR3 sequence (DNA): TGTGCCAGCAGCCGACTAGCGGGGGGGCAAGAGACCCAGTACTTC.

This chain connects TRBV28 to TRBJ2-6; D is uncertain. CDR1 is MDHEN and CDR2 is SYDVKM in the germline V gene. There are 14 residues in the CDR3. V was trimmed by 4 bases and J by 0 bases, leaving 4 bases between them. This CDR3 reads CASSSRSGANVLTF. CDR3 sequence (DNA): TGTGCCAGCAGTTCTCGCTCTGGGGCCAACGTCCTGACTTTC.

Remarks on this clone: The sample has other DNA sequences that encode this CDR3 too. The CDR3 reads CASSQTQDRTSAGYTF. DNA for the CDR3: TGCGCCAGCAGCCAGACTCAGGACAGGACCTCGGCTGGCTACACCTTC. This chain links TRBV4-1 with TRBJ1-2, with 7 bases matching TRBD1. Trimming took 3 bases from V and 7 from J; bases not matched to a gene: 14. Germline lookup yields CDR1 MGHRA and CDR2 YSYEKL. This CDR3 has 16 residues.

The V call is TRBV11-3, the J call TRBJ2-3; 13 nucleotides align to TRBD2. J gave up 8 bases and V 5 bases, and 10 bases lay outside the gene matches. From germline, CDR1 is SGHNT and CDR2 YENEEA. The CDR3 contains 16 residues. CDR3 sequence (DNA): TGTGCCAGCAGCCCCGGGACTAGCGGGGCCGGGGGTACGCAGTATTTT. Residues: CASSPGTSGAGGTQYF. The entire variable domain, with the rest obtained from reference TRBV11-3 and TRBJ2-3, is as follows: EAGVVQSPRYKIIEKKQPVAFWCNPISGHNTLYWYLQNLGQGPELLIRYENEEAVDDSQLPKDRFSAERLKGVDSTLKIQPAELGDSAVYLCASSPGTSGAGGTQYFGPGTRLTVL.

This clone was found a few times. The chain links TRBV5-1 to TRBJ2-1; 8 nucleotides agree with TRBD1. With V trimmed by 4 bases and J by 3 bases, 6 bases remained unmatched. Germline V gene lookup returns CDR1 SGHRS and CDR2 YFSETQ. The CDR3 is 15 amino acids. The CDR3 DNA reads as TGCGCCAGCAGCGTGGCAGGGGGCAGCTACAATGAGCAGTTCTTC. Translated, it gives CASSVAGGSYNEQFF.

Here the CDR3 reads CATGTVNEKLFF. The CDR3 DNA reads TGTGCCACCGGGACAGTAAATGAAAAACTGTTTTTT. This sequence joins TRBV5-4 and TRBJ1-4; 7 bases fit TRBD1. Germline CDR1 reads SGHNT; CDR2 reads YYREEE (reference sequence). The junction had 4 bases not matched to a gene; V was cut back by 9 bases and J by 5 bases. This CDR3 has 12 amino acids.

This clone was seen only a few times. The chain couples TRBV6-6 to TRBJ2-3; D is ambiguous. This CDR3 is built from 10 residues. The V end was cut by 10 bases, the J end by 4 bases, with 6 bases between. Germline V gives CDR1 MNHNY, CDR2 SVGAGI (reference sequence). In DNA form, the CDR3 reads TGTGCCACGAGGTCAGATACGCAGTATTTT. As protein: CATRSDTQYF.

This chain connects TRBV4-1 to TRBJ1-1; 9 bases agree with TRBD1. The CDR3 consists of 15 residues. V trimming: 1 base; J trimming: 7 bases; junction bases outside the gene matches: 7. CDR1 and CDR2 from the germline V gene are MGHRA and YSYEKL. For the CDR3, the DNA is TGCGCCAGCAGCCAAGGATTCAGGACAGGGGATGAAGCTTTCTTT. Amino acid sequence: CASSQGFRTGDEAFF.

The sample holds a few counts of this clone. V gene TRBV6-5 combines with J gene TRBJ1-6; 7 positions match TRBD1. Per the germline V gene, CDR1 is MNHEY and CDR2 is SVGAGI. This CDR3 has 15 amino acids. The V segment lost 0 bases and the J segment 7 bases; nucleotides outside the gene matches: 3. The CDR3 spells CASSYSDRDNSPLHF. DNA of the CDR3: TGTGCCAGCAGTTACTCAGACAGGGACAATTCACCCCTCCACTTT.

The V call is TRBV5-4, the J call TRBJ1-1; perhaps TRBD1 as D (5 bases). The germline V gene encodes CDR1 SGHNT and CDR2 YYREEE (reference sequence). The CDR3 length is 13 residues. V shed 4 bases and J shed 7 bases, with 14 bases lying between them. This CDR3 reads CASSPSLGLEAFF. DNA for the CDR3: TGTGCCAGCAGCCCCAGCTTGGGACTTGAAGCTTTCTTT. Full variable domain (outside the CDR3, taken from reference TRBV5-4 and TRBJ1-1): ETGVTQSPTHLIKTRGQQVTLRCSSQSGHNTVSWYQQALGQGPQFIFQYYREEENGRGNFPPRFSGLQFPNYSSELNVNALELDDSALYLCASSPSLGLEAFFGQGTRLTVV.

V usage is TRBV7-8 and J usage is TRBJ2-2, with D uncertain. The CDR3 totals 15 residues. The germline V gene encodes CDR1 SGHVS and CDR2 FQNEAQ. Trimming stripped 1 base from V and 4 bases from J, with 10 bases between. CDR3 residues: CASSLVVLSTGELFF. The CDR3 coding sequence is TGTGCCAGCAGCTTAGTAGTGTTGAGCACCGGGGAGCTGTTTTTT.

The CDR3 spells CASSQVDLGQSYNEQFF. The DNA of the CDR3 is TGCGCCAGCAGCCAAGTCGACCTGGGGCAGTCCTACAATGAGCAGTTCTTC. The chain has TRBV4-1 and TRBJ2-1; perhaps TRBD1 as D (5 bases). Germline CDR1 reads MGHRA; CDR2 reads YSYEKL. CDR3 length: 17 amino acids. Trimming left V 1 base short and J 1 base short, with 14 bases between.

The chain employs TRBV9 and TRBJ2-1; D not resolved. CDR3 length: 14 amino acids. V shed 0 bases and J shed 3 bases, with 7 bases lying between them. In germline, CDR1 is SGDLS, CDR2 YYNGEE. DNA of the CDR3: TGTGCCAGCAGCGTAGGACCGGGCTACAATGAGCAGTTCTTC. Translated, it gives CASSVGPGYNEQFF.

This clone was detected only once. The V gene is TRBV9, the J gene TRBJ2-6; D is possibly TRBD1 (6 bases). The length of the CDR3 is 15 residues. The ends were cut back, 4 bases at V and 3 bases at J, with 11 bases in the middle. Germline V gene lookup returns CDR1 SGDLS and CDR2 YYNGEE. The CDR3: CASSRSGDGANVLTF. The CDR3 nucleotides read TGTGCCAGCAGCCGCTCAGGGGATGGGGCCAACGTCCTGACTTTC.

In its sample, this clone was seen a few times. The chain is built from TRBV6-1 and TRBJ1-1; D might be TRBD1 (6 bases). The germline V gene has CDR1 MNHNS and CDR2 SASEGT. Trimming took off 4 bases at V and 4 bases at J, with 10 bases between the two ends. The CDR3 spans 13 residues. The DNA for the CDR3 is TGTGCCAGCAGTGGTTCCAGGGGCACTGAAGCTTTCTTT. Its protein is CASSGSRGTEAFF.

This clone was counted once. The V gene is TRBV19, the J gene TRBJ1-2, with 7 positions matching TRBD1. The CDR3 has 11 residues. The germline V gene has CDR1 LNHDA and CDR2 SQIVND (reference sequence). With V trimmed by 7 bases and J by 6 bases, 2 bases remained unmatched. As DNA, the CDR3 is TGTGCCAGTAAAACAGGGGATGGCTACACCTTC. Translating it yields CASKTGDGYTF.

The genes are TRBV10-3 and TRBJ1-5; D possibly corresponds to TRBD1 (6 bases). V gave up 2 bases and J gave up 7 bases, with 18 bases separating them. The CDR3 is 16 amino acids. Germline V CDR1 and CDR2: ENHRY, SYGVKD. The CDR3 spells CAISERDLRGGQPQHF. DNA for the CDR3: TGTGCCATCAGTGAGCGCGACTTGCGGGGGGGCCAGCCCCAGCATTTT.

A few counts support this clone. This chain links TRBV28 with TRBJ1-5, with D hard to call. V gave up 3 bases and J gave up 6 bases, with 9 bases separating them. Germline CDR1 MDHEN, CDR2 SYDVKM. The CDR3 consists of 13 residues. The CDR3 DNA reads TGTGCCAGCAGTTTGTCAGGTCTTCAGCCCCAGCATTTT. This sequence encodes CASSLSGLQPQHF.

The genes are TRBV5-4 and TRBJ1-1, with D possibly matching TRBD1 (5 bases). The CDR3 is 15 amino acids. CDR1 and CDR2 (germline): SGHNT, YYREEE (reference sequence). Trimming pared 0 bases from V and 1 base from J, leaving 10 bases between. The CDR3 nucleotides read TGTGCCAGCAGCTTGGGGGGCCAGGAGAACACTGAAGCTTTCTTT. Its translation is CASSLGGQENTEAFF.

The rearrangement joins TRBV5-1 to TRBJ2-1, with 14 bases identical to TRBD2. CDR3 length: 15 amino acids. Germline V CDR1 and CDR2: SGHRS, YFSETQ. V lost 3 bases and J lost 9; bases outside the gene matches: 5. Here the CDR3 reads CASSSRLAGGFEQFF. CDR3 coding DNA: TGCGCCAGCAGCTCTCGACTAGCGGGGGGGTTTGAGCAGTTCTTC. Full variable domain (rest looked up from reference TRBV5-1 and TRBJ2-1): KAGVTQTPRYLIKTRGQQVTLSCSPISGHRSVSWYQQTPGQGLQFLFEYFSETQRNKGNFPGRFSGRQFSNSRSEMNVSTLELGDSALYLCASSSRLAGGFEQFFGPGTRLTVL.

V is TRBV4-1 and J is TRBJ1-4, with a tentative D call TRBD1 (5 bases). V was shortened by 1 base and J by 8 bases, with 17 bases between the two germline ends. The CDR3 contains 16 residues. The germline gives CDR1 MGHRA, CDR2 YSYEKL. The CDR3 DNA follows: TGCGCCAGCAGCCAAGCGATAGGTCCAGGGCCCGAAAAACTGTTTTTT. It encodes CASSQAIGPGPEKLFF.

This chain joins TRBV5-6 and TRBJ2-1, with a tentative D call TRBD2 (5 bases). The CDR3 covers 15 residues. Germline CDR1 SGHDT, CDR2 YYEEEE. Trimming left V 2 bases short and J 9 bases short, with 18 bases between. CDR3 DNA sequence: TGTGCCAGCAGCTTCGGGCCCGGCGTCCGGGGTGAGCAGTTCTTC. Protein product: CASSFGPGVRGEQFF.

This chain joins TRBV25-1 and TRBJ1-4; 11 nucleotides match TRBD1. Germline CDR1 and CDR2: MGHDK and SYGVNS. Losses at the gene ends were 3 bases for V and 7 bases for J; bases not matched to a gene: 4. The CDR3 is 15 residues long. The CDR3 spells CASSDPGQGGEKLFF. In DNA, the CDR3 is TGTGCCAGCAGTGACCCGGGACAGGGGGGTGAAAAACTGTTTTTT.

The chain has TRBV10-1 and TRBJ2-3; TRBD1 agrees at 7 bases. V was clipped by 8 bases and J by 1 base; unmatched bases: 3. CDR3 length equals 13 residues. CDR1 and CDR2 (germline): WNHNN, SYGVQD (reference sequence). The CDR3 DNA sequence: TGCGCCAGCCCCACAGGGGGCACAGATACGCAGTATTTT. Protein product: CASPTGGTDTQYF.

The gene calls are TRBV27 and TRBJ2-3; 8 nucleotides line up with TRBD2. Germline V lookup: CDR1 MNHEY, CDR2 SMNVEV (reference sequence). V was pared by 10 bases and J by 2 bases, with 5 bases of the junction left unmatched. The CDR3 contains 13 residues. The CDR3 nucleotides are TGTGCCACCTTAGCGGGGCCCACAGATACGCAGTATTTT. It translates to CATLAGPTDTQYF.

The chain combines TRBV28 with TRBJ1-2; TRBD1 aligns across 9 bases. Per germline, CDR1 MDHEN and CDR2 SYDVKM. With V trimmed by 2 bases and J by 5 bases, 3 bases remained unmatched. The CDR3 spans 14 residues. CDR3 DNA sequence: TGTGCCAGCAGTTTAGGACAGGGGCGTTATGGCTACACCTTC. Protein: CASSLGQGRYGYTF.

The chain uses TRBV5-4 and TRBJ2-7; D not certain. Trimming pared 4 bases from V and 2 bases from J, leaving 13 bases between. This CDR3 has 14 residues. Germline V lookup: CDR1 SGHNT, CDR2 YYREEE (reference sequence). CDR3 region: CASSAKGETYEQYF. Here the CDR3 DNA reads TGTGCCAGCAGCGCCAAAGGAGAAACCTACGAGCAGTACTTC.